This T cell receptor (beta chain) was sequenced during a study of T cells in Graves' hyperthyroidism and ophthalmopathy. V was pared by 1 base and J by 3 bases, with 6 bases between. The germline CDR1 and CDR2 sequences are LNHDA and SQIVND (reference sequence). CDR3 size: 14 residues. Study-level results: Most clonotypes expanded in the thyroid (above 0.001) were also present in blood. A 13 V-J model separated ophthalmopathy from stable hyperthyroidism.

This clonotype was counted at least ten times. Its antigen is currently unknown. The investigators amplified TCR beta CDR3 regions from RNA transcripts. The HTBI primer set was used in a first-round RT-PCR of the TCR CDR3. TCRdb analysed the multiplex PCR reads with MiXCR anew, one entry per CDR3 protein. The top ten hold roughly a sixth of the sample, which has 300,000 to 350,000 distinct CDR3 sequences, over 15% seen once. The sample comprised blood. This chain joins TRBV19 and TRBJ2-2; D gene ambiguous. The sequence came from a woman aged 40 to 49 with Graves' ophthalmopathy. The chain's CDR3 is CASSIGGDTGELFF. CDR3 bases: TGTGCCAGTAGTATAGGTGGGGACACCGGGGAGCTGTTTTTT.